The text below deals with one T cell receptor beta chain. This record comes from a study of control samples from healthy donors and cancer patients. Trimming removed 0 bases from V and 6 bases from J, with 6 bases in between. The CDR3 sequence is 13 residues long. CDR1 and CDR2 (germline): LGHDT, YNNKEL (reference sequence). Clones were read by immunoSEQ multiplex PCR, and TCRdb kept only the in-frame ones, dropping some. The profile shows 130,000 or so clones, 94% of them singletons. The V gene is TRBV3-1 (or the pseudogene TRBV3-2), the J gene TRBJ1-5; unclear D gene. Sequenced material: blood. This receptor was taken from a man aged 40-49 years in good health. CDR3 nucleotides: TGTGCCAGCAGCCAAGATCTCCGTCAGCCCCAGCATTTT. Translation gives CASSQDLRQPQHF.